What follows are 13 T cell receptor beta chains derived from one specimen sequenced in a study of graft-versus-host responses after intestinal transplantation. Sequencing used immunoSEQ multiplex PCR; TCRdb keeps in-frame clones, though not all of them. The repertoire holds 75,000 to 100,000 clones, with over 75% as singletons. This specimen consisted of PBMCs, obtained approximately 420 days after intestinal transplant. The receptors stem from a human patient who received an intestinal transplant, so some T cells may come from the graft donor.

The gene calls are TRBV5-1 and TRBJ2-1; TRBD1 agrees at 9 bases. This CDR3 has 16 residues. The ends lost 1 base at V and 8 bases at J; junction bases unmatched: 10. Germline V gene lookup returns CDR1 SGHRS and CDR2 YFSETQ. CDR3 in amino acids: CASSLIGTGWGDEQFF. For the CDR3, the DNA is TGCGCCAGCAGCTTGATAGGGACAGGGTGGGGCGATGAGCAGTTCTTC.

The rearrangement uses TRBV27 and TRBJ1-1; 8 nucleotides match TRBD1. CDR3 length equals 13 residues. J gave up 4 bases and V 6 bases, and 4 bases lay outside the gene matches. Germline assignment: CDR1 MNHEY and CDR2 SMNVEV (reference sequence). The CDR3 nucleotides are TGTGCCAGCAGCCCAGGGGGCGGCACTGAAGCTTTCTTT. Translated: CASSPGGGTEAFF.

This clone was recorded a few times. The chain couples TRBV15 to TRBJ2-7, with TRBD2 identical over 13 bases. In germline, CDR1 is LNHNV, CDR2 YYDKDF (reference sequence). The CDR3 has 15 amino acids. J lost 2 bases, V lost 3 bases, and 1 base had no gene match. The CDR3 nucleotides read TGTGCCACCAGCAGGACTAGCGGGGGGCCCTACGAGCAGTACTTC. Amino acids: CATSRTSGGPYEQYF.

V gene TRBV5-1 combines with J gene TRBJ2-3; 12 nucleotides match TRBD2. The CDR3 length is 16 residues. V gave up 4 bases and J gave up 5 bases; unmatched junction bases: 8. Germline CDR1 is SGHRS and CDR2 is YFSETQ. For the CDR3, the DNA is TGCGCCAGCAGCGGAGGACTAGCGGGGTTGGGAGATACGCAGTATTTT. Amino acids: CASSGGLAGLGDTQYF.

The rearrangement uses TRBV11-2 and TRBJ1-3; no firm D call. V gave up 3 bases and J gave up 2 bases, with 8 bases separating them. Germline loops: CDR1 SGHAT, CDR2 FQNNGV. There are 14 residues in the CDR3. Written as DNA, the CDR3 is TGTGCCAGCAGCTTCCGGGAAACTGGAAACACCATATATTTT. The encoded protein is CASSFRETGNTIYF.

This clone is a singleton in its sample. The DNA for the CDR3 is TGTGCCAGCAGCCTCGGGCGGAACACTGAAGCTTTCTTT. Protein sequence: CASSLGRNTEAFF. The chain combines TRBV11-2 with TRBJ1-1, with D unresolved. Between the trimmed V and J ends, which lost 5 bases and 1 base, there was a span of 8 bases. The CDR3 is 13 amino acids. Germline V gives CDR1 SGHAT, CDR2 FQNNGV.

CDR3 region: CASGGTESYEQYF. The DNA for the CDR3 is TGTGCCAGCGGCGGGACAGAGTCCTACGAGCAGTACTTC. This rearrangement joins TRBV6-5 to TRBJ2-7, with D perhaps TRBD1 (7 bases). CDR3 length: 13 amino acids. With 8 bases removed from V and 1 base from J, the gap between germline ends came to 12 bases. Germline CDR1 reads MNHEY; CDR2 reads SVGAGI.

This chain joins TRBV5-1 and TRBJ1-3, with D unclear. This CDR3 is 13 amino acids long. Per germline, CDR1 SGHRS and CDR2 YFSETQ. Trimming stripped 8 bases from V and 2 bases from J, with 11 bases between. For the CDR3, the DNA is TGCGCCAGTCACCCAGGTGCTGGAAACACCATATATTTT. This sequence encodes CASHPGAGNTIYF.

This clone occurred once. This chain links TRBV5-1 with TRBJ1-4, with D possibly TRBD1 on 5 matching bases. Looked up from germline, CDR1 is SGHRS and CDR2 is YFSETQ. Trimming shortened V by 4 bases and J by 8 bases, and 15 bases separated the two germline ends. This CDR3 is built from 14 residues. The CDR3 region has the DNA TGCGCCAGCAGCCTATCCACGGAGGGGGAAAAACTGTTTTTT. Its translation is CASSLSTEGEKLFF.

The CDR3 sequence: CASSLTGRILPNTGELFF. The CDR3 coding sequence is TGCGCCAGCAGTCTTACGGGACGGATCCTCCCGAACACCGGGGAGCTGTTTTTT. This chain connects TRBV23-1 to TRBJ2-2; D assignment may be TRBD1 or TRBD2 (5 bases each). TRBV23-1 is known as an ORF, though its function is uncertain. This CDR3 contains 18 residues. Trimming cost V 4 bases and J 0 bases, with 18 bases left between them.

The chain carries TRBV7-2 and TRBJ1-4; possible D gene TRBD1, 6 bases. Germline assignment: CDR1 SGHTA and CDR2 FQGNSA. Trimming took off 5 bases at V and 10 bases at J, with 23 bases between the two ends. The CDR3 length is 16 residues. The CDR3 protein is CASSAEEWRGFRKLFF. The CDR3 nucleotides are TGTGCCAGCAGCGCAGAGGAATGGAGGGGGTTCCGAAAACTGTTTTTT.

The chain is built from TRBV5-5 and TRBJ2-1; D possibly corresponds to TRBD2 (6 bases). The CDR3 extends over 11 amino acids. The germline V gene has CDR1 SGHKS and CDR2 YYEKEE (reference sequence). V lost 4 bases to trimming and J lost 12 bases, with 11 bases between them. This CDR3 is CASSGTGRQFF. CDR3 nucleotides: TGTGCCAGCAGCGGGACTGGAAGGCAGTTCTTC.

The chain couples TRBV27 to TRBJ1-4, with a weak D call TRBD1 (5 bases). Per the germline V gene, CDR1 is MNHEY and CDR2 is SMNVEV (reference sequence). Between the trimmed V and J ends, which lost 6 bases and 7 bases, there was a span of 12 bases. The CDR3 contains 13 residues. The CDR3 spells CASRRPGGEKLFF. For the CDR3, the DNA is TGTGCCAGCAGAAGGCCCGGGGGTGAAAAACTGTTTTTT.